A selection of T cell receptor beta chains follows, all from one sample in a study of cytomegalovirus exposure and HLA in healthy donors. Using immunoSEQ multiplex PCR, the repertoire was profiled, and TCRdb retains in-frame clones only, with some absent. The sample has 100,000 to 130,000 clones; around 85% are singletons. The sample consisted of PBMCs. All receptors derive from a man younger than 45 in good health and CMV-seronegative. Both conserved end residues are part of each CDR3. The D gene is left open where the match is weak. Clone size is given for some rows only: seen once, a few or many times, or a class if the clone is expanded.

V gene	clone size	D gene	J gene	CDR3 DNA	CDR3 protein
TRBV11-1	-	TRBD2	TRBJ2-7	TGTGCCAGCAGCTTAGTAAGCGGGAGTTGGTACGAGCAGTACTTC	CASSLVSGSWYEQYF
TRBV21-1	-	-	TRBJ1-1	TGTGCCAGCAGCCACGACAGAGATGATGAAGCTTTCTTT	CASSHDRDDEAFF
TRBV9	once	TRBD2	TRBJ2-5	TGTGCCAGCAGCGCGGGTAGTAGCGGGGCCGGGGAGACCCAGTACTTC	CASSAGSSGAGETQYF
TRBV5-6	-	-	TRBJ2-7	TGTGCCAGCAGCTTGGGAGGGGGTGGCCACGAGCAGTACTTC	CASSLGGGGHEQYF
TRBV4-1	-	TRBD1	TRBJ1-5	TGCGCCAGCAGCCAAGGTATCAGGGGGGAAAATCAGCCCCAGCATTTT	CASSQGIRGENQPQHF
TRBV2	-	-	TRBJ1-6	TGTGCCAGCAGTTCGGACAGTTTCTCTGGGGCCCTCCACTTT	CASSSDSFSGALHF
TRBV28	-	-	TRBJ1-5	TGTGCCAGCAACCGGGATAGCAATCAGCCCCAGCATTTT	CASNRDSNQPQHF
TRBV11-2	-	-	TRBJ2-1	TGTGCCAGCAGCTTAGCTCGCTACAATGAGCAGTTCTTC	CASSLARYNEQFF
TRBV5-1	-	TRBD2	TRBJ2-1	TGCGCCAGCAGCGTGACGGGGGGGCTAGTTGAGCAGTTCTTC	CASSVTGGLVEQFF
TRBV27	-	-	TRBJ1-2	TGTGCCAGCAGTTGGGGCGTGGGCTATGGCTACACCTTC	CASSWGVGYGYTF
TRBV30	-	TRBD2	TRBJ2-5	TGTGCCTGGAGTACGGTAGCGGGGCAAGAGACCCAGTACTTC	CAWSTVAGQETQYF
TRBV15	-	-	TRBJ2-1	TGTGCCACCTCCCTAGGGGGAGTCTACAATGAGCAGTTCTTC	CATSLGGVYNEQFF
TRBV11-2	-	TRBD2	TRBJ2-1	TGTGCCAGCAGCTCCACTAGCGGGAGAGGTAATGAGCAGTTCTTC	CASSSTSGRGNEQFF
TRBV15	-	TRBD1	TRBJ2-7	TGTGCCACCAGCAGTACAGGGGGCCTGAACGAGCAGTACTTC	CATSSTGGLNEQYF
TRBV27	-	TRBD2	TRBJ2-3	TGTGCCAGCAGGAGCGGGGTGAGCACAGATACGCAGTATTTT	CASRSGVSTDTQYF
TRBV7-8	-	-	TRBJ1-4	TGTGCCAGCAGCCCGAGCGGGGGAACTAATGAAAAACTGTTTTTT	CASSPSGGTNEKLFF
TRBV29-1	once	TRBD1	TRBJ2-2	TGCAGCGTTGAAAAGAGGGGGCGGACCGGGGAGCTGTTTTTT	CSVEKRGRTGELFF
TRBV2	-	TRBD2	TRBJ2-5	TGTGCCAGCACCGGGAGGGCCAGAGAGACCCAGTACTTC	CASTGRARETQYF
TRBV10-1	once	-	TRBJ2-7	TGCGCCAGCAGTGAGCGGTTAGGGGACGAGCAGTACTTC	CASSERLGDEQYF
TRBV4-1	-	TRBD2	TRBJ2-3	TGCGCCTCGGAACTAGCGGGGGGAGATACGCAGTATTTT	CASELAGGDTQYF
TRBV6-5	-	TRBD2	TRBJ2-5	TGTGCCAGCAGGGGAGCGGGAGCCCAAGAGACCCAGTACTTC	CASRGAGAQETQYF
TRBV7-9	-	-	TRBJ1-6	TGTGCCAGCAGCTTACAGGACTACCGTCCCCTCCACTTT	CASSLQDYRPLHF
TRBV7-6	-	TRBD2	TRBJ2-1	TGTGCCAGCAGCTTAGCGGGACTAGCGGGAGGAAGGAACGATGAGCAGTTCTTC	CASSLAGLAGGRNDEQFF
TRBV28	few	TRBD1	TRBJ1-5	TGTGCCAGCAGTTTAAGGGGGCGCGGCAATCAGCCCCAGCATTTT	CASSLRGRGNQPQHF
TRBV18	-	-	TRBJ1-1	TGTGCCAGCTCACCTGTGCGACAAACAAACACTGAAGCTTTCTTT	CASSPVRQTNTEAFF
TRBV15	-	TRBD1	TRBJ2-7	TGTGCCACCAGCAGAGGGGGGACAGCCTACGAGCAGTACTTC	CATSRGGTAYEQYF
TRBV30	-	-	TRBJ1-6	TGTGCCTGGAGCCCCCCCCGGGGATCGAGCAATTCACCCCTCCACTTT	CAWSPPRGSSNSPLHF
TRBV15	-	TRBD1	TRBJ1-5	TGTGCCACCAGCAGAGAAAGGGGGCCGGATCAGCCCCAGCATTTT	CATSRERGPDQPQHF
TRBV12-1	-	-	TRBJ2-7	TGTGCCAGCAGCATTTACGACAGGGGGTACGAGCAGTACTTC	CASSIYDRGYEQYF
TRBV27	once	TRBD1	TRBJ1-1	TGTGCCAGCAGGACAGGGTACGGCACTGAAGCTTTCTTT	CASRTGYGTEAFF
TRBV2	-	-	TRBJ2-2	TGTGCCACCCCCACGGGATTTAGTGGCGGGGAGCTGTTTTTT	CATPTGFSGGELFF
TRBV15	-	-	TRBJ1-4	TGTGCCACCAGCAGAGACCAGGGTTTTAATGAAAAACTGTTTTTT	CATSRDQGFNEKLFF
TRBV27	-	-	TRBJ2-3	TGTGCCAGCAGTGATGACAGTGTGGATACGCAGTATTTT	CASSDDSVDTQYF
TRBV25-1	few	-	TRBJ1-2	TGTGCCAGCAGTGAAGCCAGTCGCCATGGCTACACCTTC	CASSEASRHGYTF
TRBV6-6	-	-	TRBJ2-1	TGTGCCAGCAGCCAGACAGAGAAAAGCATACATGAGCAGTTCTTC	CASSQTEKSIHEQFF
TRBV9	-	-	TRBJ2-3	TGTGCCAGCAGCGCACCCCGGGACACCACAGATACGCAGTATTTT	CASSAPRDTTDTQYF
TRBV7-9	-	TRBD1	TRBJ1-2	TGTGCCAGCAGCTTAGCGGGACAGAACTATGGCTACACCTTC	CASSLAGQNYGYTF
TRBV30	-	TRBD1	TRBJ1-3	TGTGCCTGGAGCAGGGGGAGCTCTGGAAACACCATATATTTT	CAWSRGSSGNTIYF
TRBV28	-	TRBD2	TRBJ2-7	TGTGCCAGCAGTCCTTGGCGGGAGCTCTACGAGCAGTACTTC	CASSPWRELYEQYF
TRBV14	-	-	TRBJ2-7	TGTGCCAGCAGCCAGTCGGCCCGACTAATGCACGGCGAGCAGTACTTC	CASSQSARLMHGEQYF
TRBV7-2	-	-	TRBJ2-1	TGTGCCAGCAGCCTGGGAAGAGGAGGGGAGCAGTTCTTC	CASSLGRGGEQFF
TRBV2	-	-	TRBJ1-5	TGTGCCAGCCTGGGACGGGACAAGAGCCTCAATCAGCCCCAGCATTTT	CASLGRDKSLNQPQHF
TRBV7-9	-	-	TRBJ1-1	TGTGCCAGCAGCACGTACAGGGCTGGGAACACTGAAGCTTTCTTT	CASSTYRAGNTEAFF